The 22 T cell receptor beta chains below were found in one sample sequenced in a study of Graves' ophthalmopathy and Graves' hyperthyroidism. Scientists amplified the TCR beta CDR3 regions from RNA transcripts. HTBI-primed first-round RT-PCR preceded second-round multiplex PCR. A single record per CDR3 protein comes from TCRdb applying MiXCR to the multiplex PCR reads. Counted here are 900,000 to 1,200,000 distinct CDR3 sequences, about two fifths occurring once; the ten biggest clones make up 8.5% to 14%. Material for sequencing was peripheral blood or thyroid tissue (not recorded which). The receptors come from an adult man with Graves' hyperthyroidism.

This rearrangement joins TRBV10-3 to TRBJ2-7; TRBD1 is a possible D gene (6 bases). Germline CDR1 ENHRY, CDR2 SYGVKD. Trimming stripped 5 bases from V and 5 bases from J, with 10 bases between. The CDR3 loop spans 12 amino acids. The CDR3 protein is CAISQTGDEQYF. The CDR3 DNA sequence: TGTGCCATCAGTCAGACAGGCGACGAGCAGTACTTC.

The chain carries TRBV4-1 and TRBJ2-7; 11 bases align to TRBD1. The V gene end was trimmed by 0 bases and the J gene end by 4 bases; junction bases not matched to a gene: 5. This CDR3 spans 16 amino acids. Germline loops: CDR1 MGHRA, CDR2 YSYEKL. CDR3 region: CASSQEVGQGAYEQYF. The CDR3 region has the DNA TGCGCCAGCAGCCAAGAAGTAGGACAGGGGGCGTACGAGCAGTACTTC.

The rearrangement joins TRBV7-8 to TRBJ2-7; 9 nucleotides align to TRBD1. Germline V CDR1 and CDR2: SGHVS, FQNEAQ. This CDR3 spans 14 amino acids. The V and J ends lost 5 bases and 6 bases, in that order; junction bases with no gene match: 8. CDR3 sequence: CASSPRTGAGEQYF. CDR3 nucleotides: TGTGCCAGCAGCCCACGGACAGGGGCGGGCGAGCAGTACTTC.

Many counts were recorded for this clonotype. The J gene is TRBJ1-6, the V gene TRBV4-1; 9 bases fit TRBD1. The germline V gene encodes CDR1 MGHRA and CDR2 YSYEKL. Losses at the gene ends were 3 bases for V and 4 bases for J; bases not matched to a gene: 13. The CDR3 totals 19 residues. Written as DNA, the CDR3 is TGCGCCAGCAGCCAGGCGGGACAGGGAGTAAAACAATATAATTCACCCCTCCACTTT. Protein sequence: CASSQAGQGVKQYNSPLHF.

This clonotype was counted many times. J is TRBJ1-1 and V is TRBV12-3 or TRBV12-4, with 7 nucleotides matching TRBD1. This CDR3 region has 13 residues. V gave up 7 bases and J gave up 6 bases; unmatched junction bases: 8. The CDR3 sequence: CASILTRGSEAFF. CDR3 bases: TGTGCCAGCATCCTCACCAGGGGGTCTGAAGCTTTCTTT.

This clonotype was found once. The chain joins TRBV15 to TRBJ1-6; D gene unclear. The CDR3 length is 14 residues. Trimming took 1 base from V and 9 from J, leaving 10 bases between them. Germline assignment: CDR1 LNHNV and CDR2 YYDKDF (reference sequence). The CDR3 DNA follows: TGTGCCACCAGCAGAGTTGGGGTGGGTTCACCCCTCCACTTT. Its protein is CATSRVGVGSPLHF.

This clonotype showed up many times. The chain links TRBV20-1 to TRBJ1-3, with a possible D match to TRBD1 (5 bases). Between the trimmed V and J ends, which lost 6 bases and 4 bases, there was a span of 13 bases. This CDR3 is 13 amino acids long. CDR1 and CDR2 (germline): DFQATT, SNEGSKA (reference sequence). The CDR3 nucleotides are TGCAGTGCCAGACGGGGCGGCGGAAACACCATATATTTT. It is translated as CSARRGGGNTIYF.

In regard to this clonotype: This may be a read error: a much more frequent sequence differs by one nucleotide. The chain combines TRBV20-1 with TRBJ2-7; 7 bases fit TRBD1. This CDR3 contains 11 residues. Per germline, CDR1 DFQATT and CDR2 SNEGSKA (reference sequence). V trimming: 4 bases; J trimming: 6 bases; junction bases outside the gene matches: 3. CDR3 sequence (DNA): TGCAGTGCTAACAGGGGTGGCGAGCAGTACTTC. As protein: CSANRGGEQYF.

This clonotype appeared many times. The genes are TRBV7-9 and TRBJ2-7, with TRBD1 matching 10 bases. V lost 3 bases and J lost 4; bases outside the gene matches: 3. In germline, CDR1 is SEHNR, CDR2 FQNEAQ (reference sequence). The CDR3 loop spans 14 amino acids. Here the CDR3 reads CASSLPGQGYEQYF. CDR3 nucleotides: TGTGCCAGCAGCTTGCCGGGACAGGGGTACGAGCAGTACTTC. The variable domain in full, completed from reference TRBV7-9 and TRBJ2-7, reads DTGVSQNPRHKITKRGQNVTFRCDPISEHNRLYWYRQTLGQGPEFLTYFQNEAQLEKSRLLSDRFSAERPKGSFSTLEIQRTEQGDSAMYLCASSLPGQGYEQYFGPGTRLTVT.

This clonotype has more than one count but fewer than ten. The rearrangement joins TRBV28 to TRBJ1-2; TRBD1 might be the D (6 bases). V was clipped by 6 bases and J by 4 bases, with 12 bases between them. The CDR3 extends over 13 amino acids. Germline V gene data show CDR1 as MDHEN and CDR2 as SYDVKM. CDR3 nucleotide sequence: TGTGCCAGCAGAGTGGGGGCGAGCTATGGCTACACCTTC. It yields the protein CASRVGASYGYTF.

This clonotype was observed many times. CDR3 bases: TGTGCCAGCAGCTCCGGAGGTTCGGGCACTGAAGCTTTCTTT. Its translation: CASSSGGSGTEAFF. The V gene is TRBV7-6, the J gene TRBJ1-1, with D unresolved. The CDR3 runs 14 residues. Germline V lookup: CDR1 SGHVS, CDR2 FNYEAQ. The ends were cut back, 4 bases at V and 4 bases at J, with 13 bases in the middle. Supplemented by reference TRBV7-6 and TRBJ1-1, the full variable domain reads GAGVSQSPRYKVTKRGQDVALRCDPISGHVSLYWYRQALGQGPEFLTYFNYEAQQDKSGLPNDRFSAERPEGSISTLTIQRTEQRDSAMYRCASSSGGSGTEAFFGQGTRLTVV.

V usage is TRBV29-1 and J usage is TRBJ1-6; D is possibly TRBD1 (6 bases). The CDR3 loop spans 17 amino acids. V was trimmed by 4 bases and J by 0 bases, leaving 16 bases between them. CDR1 and CDR2 (germline): SQVTM, ANQGSEA. The CDR3 is CSVAADRSLSYNSPLHF. CDR3 nucleotide sequence: TGCAGCGTTGCCGCTGACAGGTCCCTCTCCTATAATTCACCCCTCCACTTT.

The sample holds many counts of this clonotype. The rearrangement joins TRBV9 to TRBJ2-5; 10 bases map to TRBD2. V lost 3 bases and J lost 0; bases outside the gene matches: 8. CDR1 and CDR2 from the germline V gene are SGDLS and YYNGEE. The CDR3 totals 17 residues. The CDR3 DNA sequence: TGTGCCAGCAGCGCCGGACTAGCGGCGATGTACCAAGAGACCCAGTACTTC. Translation gives CASSAGLAAMYQETQYF.

V usage is TRBV2 and J usage is TRBJ1-1, with TRBD1 as a possible D gene (6 bases). The CDR3 runs 13 residues. The germline V gene encodes CDR1 SNHLY and CDR2 FYNNEI. V was pared by 10 bases and J by 1 base, with 13 bases between. This CDR3 reads CATSGATNTEAFF. In DNA form, the CDR3 reads TGTGCCACCTCAGGGGCTACGAACACTGAAGCTTTCTTT.

As concerns this clonotype: This may stem from a read error, because a much larger clone lies one nucleotide away. The chain combines TRBV5-1 with TRBJ2-5; 11 nucleotides match TRBD2. CDR3 size: 15 residues. CDR1 is SGHRS, CDR2 YFSETQ, per germline. With 2 bases clipped from V and 4 bases from J, the junction kept 4 bases outside the gene matches. In nucleotides, the CDR3 is TGCGCCAGCAGCTTCGGGACTAGCGGACCAGAGACCCAGTACTTC. The encoded protein is CASSFGTSGPETQYF.

The J gene is TRBJ2-7, the V gene TRBV10-3; D ambiguous. The V end was cut by 5 bases, the J end by 5 bases, with 13 bases between. CDR3 length: 13 residues. Germline values: CDR1 ENHRY, CDR2 SYGVKD. The chain's CDR3 is CAISLSPVHEQYF. CDR3 nucleotides: TGTGCCATCAGTTTAAGCCCAGTCCACGAGCAGTACTTC.

The chain links TRBV10-2 to TRBJ2-3, with D uncertain. The CDR3 totals 14 residues. Trimming shortened V by 5 bases and J by 0 bases, and 9 bases separated the two germline ends. Per germline, CDR1 WSHSY and CDR2 SAAADI. The CDR3 bases are TGCGCCAGCAGTCCCCGGGCTAGCACAGATACGCAGTATTTT. This translates into CASSPRASTDTQYF.

This clonotype appeared many times. This chain connects TRBV15 to TRBJ1-6, with 7 bases lining up with TRBD1. Germline V lookup: CDR1 LNHNV, CDR2 YYDKDF (reference sequence). This CDR3 contains 17 residues. The trim removed 1 base at V and 7 bases at J, leaving 10 bases unmatched. CDR3 coding DNA: TGTGCCACCAGCAGAGCCCCAAGACAGGGTGGCAATTCACCCCTCCACTTT. It specifies CATSRAPRQGGNSPLHF.

This chain connects TRBV12-3 or TRBV12-4 to TRBJ1-3; TRBD1 matches 10 bases. The V and J ends lost 6 bases and 8 bases, in that order; junction bases with no gene match: 7. The CDR3 sequence is 14 residues long. CDR3 region: CASSSGTGVYTIYF. Written as DNA, the CDR3 is TGTGCCAGCAGCTCCGGGACAGGGGTATACACCATATATTTT.

J is TRBJ2-1 and V is TRBV24-1; 9 bases agree with TRBD2. The CDR3 is 15 amino acids. Germline V CDR1 and CDR2: KGHDR, SFDVKD. The V gene end was trimmed by 7 bases and the J gene end by 7 bases; junction bases not matched to a gene: 10. CDR3 in amino acids: CATRDTRGGMNEQFF. The CDR3 DNA follows: TGTGCCACCAGGGATACGCGGGGGGGCATGAATGAGCAGTTCTTC.

V usage is TRBV25-1 and J usage is TRBJ2-7; D remains ambiguous. This CDR3 has 15 amino acids. Germline lookup yields CDR1 MGHDK and CDR2 SYGVNS. V was cut by 5 bases and J by 3 bases, with 17 bases left in between. CDR3 sequence (DNA): TGTGCCAGCAGTCTCCAGATTTTGACCCTCTACGAGCAGTACTTC. Translating it yields CASSLQILTLYEQYF.

This clonotype appeared many times. CDR3 sequence (DNA): TGTGCCAGCAGTTTGCCGACAGGGTCAAGCGAGCAGTACTTC. It is translated as CASSLPTGSSEQYF. The chain employs TRBV12-3 or TRBV12-4 and TRBJ2-7; 7 bases match TRBD1. The CDR3 is 14 residues long. The V and J ends lost 3 bases and 6 bases, in that order; junction bases with no gene match: 8.